The 10 T cell receptor beta chains given below trace back to one sample, sequenced in a study of technical replicates of blood from a handful of donors. The protocol was immunoSEQ multiplex PCR, while the TCRdb copy is restricted to in-frame clones and leaves out a portion. Of about 88,000 clones listed, 92% were seen once; the top ten hold 0.2% to 0.3%. The sample comprised T cells isolated from PBMCs. These receptors came from a human donor in good health.

This clone appeared once. This chain links TRBV6-4 with TRBJ2-3; perhaps TRBD2 as D (6 bases). CDR3 length equals 16 residues. The germline V gene has CDR1 MRHNA and CDR2 SNTAGT. V shed 2 bases and J shed 0 bases, with 12 bases lying between them. CDR3 protein: CASSDLGSGSTDTQYF. The CDR3, as DNA: TGTGCCAGCAGTGACCTTGGTAGCGGTAGCACAGATACGCAGTATTTT.

V gene TRBV13 combines with J gene TRBJ2-2; 14 nucleotides agree with TRBD2. V lost 7 bases, J lost 2 bases, and 15 bases stayed unmatched. This CDR3 has 20 residues. Germline V gene lookup returns CDR1 PRHDT and CDR2 FYEKMQ (reference sequence). The chain's CDR3 is CASTPTGSGLAGGNTGELFF. In DNA form, the CDR3 reads TGTGCCAGCACCCCGACAGGTTCCGGACTAGCGGGGGGAAACACCGGGGAGCTGTTTTTT.

The gene calls are TRBV18 and TRBJ1-6; D call uncertain. The CDR3 spans 15 residues. Trimming took 3 bases from V and 0 from J, leaving 6 bases between them. Per the germline V gene, CDR1 is KGHSH and CDR2 is LQKENI. This CDR3 reads CASSPESSYNSPLHF. As DNA, the CDR3 is TGTGCCAGCTCACCCGAGAGCTCCTATAATTCACCCCTCCACTTT.

V gene TRBV4-1 combines with J gene TRBJ2-1; the match to TRBD2 covers 7 bases. Losses at the gene ends were 3 bases for V and 9 bases for J; bases not matched to a gene: 14. From germline, CDR1 is MGHRA and CDR2 YSYEKL. This CDR3 is built from 16 residues. CDR3: CASSQGGGSGFGEQFF. The CDR3 DNA follows: TGCGCCAGCAGCCAGGGGGGGGGTTCAGGGTTTGGTGAGCAGTTCTTC.

The chain carries TRBV11-1 and TRBJ1-1; possibly TRBD1 for D (5 bases). The CDR3 loop spans 13 amino acids. Trimming shortened V by 6 bases and J by 2 bases, and 10 bases separated the two germline ends. Germline assignment: CDR1 SGHAT and CDR2 FQDESV (reference sequence). CDR3 loop: CASSWGGNTEAFF. As DNA, the CDR3 is TGTGCCAGCAGTTGGGGCGGCAACACTGAAGCTTTCTTT.

The chain links TRBV9 to TRBJ1-1; the D gene is possibly TRBD1 (5 bases). Germline CDR1 reads SGDLS; CDR2 reads YYNGEE. V was pared by 0 bases and J by 4 bases, with 16 bases between. This CDR3 region has 16 residues. CDR3 in amino acids: CASSVVGLGVSTEAFF. Here the CDR3 DNA reads TGTGCCAGCAGCGTAGTAGGGTTAGGGGTGAGCACTGAAGCTTTCTTT.

The chain recombines TRBV4-1 with TRBJ2-2; tentatively, D is TRBD1 (5 bases). The V gene lost 4 bases and the J gene lost 6 bases, with 21 bases spanning the gap. Per the germline V gene, CDR1 is MGHRA and CDR2 is YSYEKL. This CDR3 is built from 17 residues. CDR3 sequence reads: CASSRGVRGPPPGELFF. CDR3 bases: TGCGCCAGCAGCCGAGGAGTTAGGGGCCCCCCTCCCGGGGAGCTGTTTTTT.

The genes are TRBV5-6 and TRBJ2-1, with 8 bases identical to TRBD1. Germline CDR1 is SGHDT and CDR2 is YYEEEE. V lost 3 bases to trimming and J lost 6 bases; unmatched junction nucleotides: 8. The CDR3 totals 15 residues. The CDR3 DNA follows: TGTGCCAGCAGCTGGGGGACAGGATGGGGCAATGAGCAGTTCTTC. Translating gives CASSWGTGWGNEQFF.

This chain uses TRBV30 with TRBJ1-2; the D gene is possibly TRBD1 (6 bases). The CDR3 sequence is 13 residues long. Trimming took off 3 bases at V and 4 bases at J, with 12 bases between the two ends. Germline CDR1 GTSNPN, CDR2 SVGIG (reference sequence). The CDR3 region has the DNA TGTGCCTGGAGGCCGGGGGGCCTCTATGGCTACACCTTC. Protein: CAWRPGGLYGYTF.

J is TRBJ1-1 and V is TRBV5-1; D not certain. CDR1 SGHRS and CDR2 YFSETQ come from the germline V gene. Trimming pared 0 bases from V and 3 bases from J, leaving 9 bases between. The CDR3 spans 14 residues. The CDR3 DNA follows: TGCGCCAGCAGCTTGGCACGTCCGGACACTGAAGCTTTCTTT. It encodes CASSLARPDTEAFF.